These 22 T cell receptor beta chains were sequenced from one sample in a study of T cell responses to AZD1222 COVID-19 vaccine. Only in-frame clones appear in the TCRdb table, and some are missing; sequencing was by immunoSEQ multiplex PCR. The top ten clones hold around 0.99% of a sample with some 160,000 clones, roughly 89% of them seen once. The sequencing here drew on peripheral blood, taken 28 days after the second AZD1222 dose. The receptor set was obtained from an adult who received the AZD1222 COVID-19 vaccine.

This rearrangement joins TRBV9 to TRBJ1-2; D is undetermined. Germline lookup yields CDR1 SGDLS and CDR2 YYNGEE. The CDR3 contains 19 residues. V dropped 4 bases and J dropped 6 bases, with 31 bases sitting between them. This CDR3 reads CASSPSWRRFRLASHGYTF. The CDR3 DNA reads as TGTGCCAGCAGCCCCAGCTGGAGGAGGTTCAGGTTAGCTTCCCATGGCTACACCTTC.

The J gene is TRBJ2-5, the V gene TRBV9; TRBD2 aligns across 9 bases. Germline V CDR1 and CDR2: SGDLS, YYNGEE. The CDR3 is made up of 16 amino acids. J was trimmed by 2 bases and V by 1 base; bases with no gene match: 6. CDR3: CASSVFSGGTQETQYF. The CDR3 DNA sequence: TGTGCCAGCAGCGTATTCAGCGGGGGGACACAAGAGACCCAGTACTTC.

Here the CDR3 DNA reads TGCGCCAGCAGCGCCATGGGGGACACTGAAGCTTTCTTT. It yields the protein CASSAMGDTEAFF. The chain is built from TRBV5-1 and TRBJ1-1; D is perhaps TRBD1 (5 bases). The CDR3 loop spans 13 amino acids. The germline V gene has CDR1 SGHRS and CDR2 YFSETQ. V gave up 4 bases and J gave up 3 bases, with 10 bases separating them.

This clone was observed a handful of times. The chain joins TRBV5-1 to TRBJ1-2; D not certain. This CDR3 spans 15 amino acids. CDR1 and CDR2 (germline): SGHRS, YFSETQ. Trimming removed 0 bases from V and 8 bases from J, with 17 bases in between. This CDR3 reads CASSLEAGKSDGYTF. The DNA for the CDR3 is TGCGCCAGCAGCTTGGAGGCAGGCAAGTCGGACGGCTACACCTTC.

V gene TRBV10-1 combines with J gene TRBJ2-1, with D possibly being TRBD1 (6 bases). The germline V gene has CDR1 WNHNN and CDR2 SYGVQD (reference sequence). The CDR3 spans 18 residues. Trimming removed 4 bases at V and 6 bases at J, with 25 bases between. The CDR3 region is CASSAGTRALSTLNEQFF. The DNA for the CDR3 is TGCGCCAGCAGTGCCGGGACAAGGGCGCTTTCGACTCTCAATGAGCAGTTCTTC.

The V and J genes are TRBV24-1 and TRBJ2-2; 7 nucleotides match TRBD1. Per the germline V gene, CDR1 is KGHDR and CDR2 is SFDVKD. Trimming took 3 bases from V and 3 from J; bases not matched to a gene: 6. This CDR3 is 16 amino acids long. CDR3 amino acids: CATSDPRQGDTGELFF. DNA for the CDR3: TGTGCCACCAGTGATCCCCGACAGGGAGACACCGGGGAGCTGTTTTTT.

The table lists this clone with a few counts. The chain is built from TRBV21-1 and TRBJ2-3. TRBV21-1 is given as a pseudogene. This CDR3 contains 16 residues. The CDR3 is CASSKEKGRGTDTQYF. The CDR3 nucleotides are TGTGCCAGCAGCAAAGAGAAGGGTAGGGGCACAGATACGCAGTATTTT.

V usage is TRBV2 and J usage is TRBJ2-3; a weak D match, TRBD1 (6 bases). Trimming removed 5 bases from V and 14 bases from J, with 20 bases in between. The CDR3 runs to 13 residues. From germline, CDR1 is SNHLY and CDR2 FYNNEI. The CDR3 DNA reads as TGTGCCAGCAGTCTGGACAGCAACGTTCTCCTGTATTTT. Its translation: CASSLDSNVLLYF.

The chain combines TRBV29-1 with TRBJ2-3, with TRBD2 identical over 8 bases. CDR1 and CDR2 from the germline V gene are SQVTM and ANQGSEA. The CDR3 is 13 residues long. The V gene end was trimmed by 6 bases and the J gene end by 3 bases; junction bases not matched to a gene: 5. The chain's CDR3 is CSVGTRMTDTQYF. For the CDR3, the DNA is TGCAGCGTCGGGACTAGAATGACAGATACGCAGTATTTT.

This rearrangement joins TRBV11-3 to TRBJ2-2, with D perhaps matching TRBD1 (6 bases). Germline V gene sequence: CDR1 SGHNT, CDR2 YENEEA. V was pared by 6 bases and J by 4 bases, with 6 bases between. The CDR3 is 12 residues long. CDR3 amino acids: CASRDSTGELFF. DNA for the CDR3: TGTGCCAGCAGGGACAGCACCGGGGAGCTGTTTTTT.

The gene calls are TRBV7-9 and TRBJ2-2, with D maybe TRBD2 (5 bases). There are 12 residues in the CDR3. CDR1 and CDR2 from the germline V gene are SEHNR and FQNEAQ (reference sequence). V was trimmed by 2 bases and J by 7 bases, leaving 5 bases between them. The DNA of the CDR3 is TGTGCCAGCAGCTTACGGGACGGGGAGCTGTTTTTT. This translates into CASSLRDGELFF. The complete variable domain, with remaining parts taken from reference TRBV7-9 and TRBJ2-2, reads DTGVSQNPRHKITKRGQNVTFRCDPISEHNRLYWYRQTLGQGPEFLTYFQNEAQLEKSRLLSDRFSAERPKGSFSTLEIQRTEQGDSAMYLCASSLRDGELFFGEGSRLTVL.

The gene calls are TRBV2 and TRBJ2-1; D is uncertain. CDR3 size: 14 residues. The ends were cut back, 6 bases at V and 6 bases at J, with 15 bases in the middle. Germline V gene sequence: CDR1 SNHLY, CDR2 FYNNEI. DNA of the CDR3: TGTGCCAGCAGGTCGGGCCGAGGAAGCAATGAGCAGTTCTTC. It translates to CASRSGRGSNEQFF.

The V call is TRBV6-5, the J call TRBJ2-7, with a possible D match to TRBD2 (5 bases). Germline assignment: CDR1 MNHEY and CDR2 SVGAGI. CDR3 length: 13 residues. Trimming left V 10 bases short and J 5 bases short, with 18 bases between. DNA for the CDR3: TGTGCCACTAGACCGCCGCCCGGGGACGAGCAGTACTTC. This codes for CATRPPPGDEQYF.

This sequence joins TRBV4-2 and TRBJ2-7; 12 nucleotides line up with TRBD2. Germline trimming cut 4 bases from V and 1 base from J; bases unmatched to any gene: 11. CDR3 length equals 18 residues. Germline lookup yields CDR1 LGHNA and CDR2 YNFKEQ. CDR3 sequence reads: CASSPEGLAGHHSYEQYF. CDR3 sequence (DNA): TGTGCCAGCAGCCCCGAGGGACTAGCGGGTCACCATTCCTACGAGCAGTACTTC.

The V call is TRBV15, the J call TRBJ1-4; no clear D gene. This CDR3 is built from 14 residues. Germline lookup yields CDR1 LNHNV and CDR2 YYDKDF (reference sequence). Trimming removed 0 bases at V and 7 bases at J, with 9 bases between. CDR3 in amino acids: CATSRDLAGEKLFF. CDR3 coding DNA: TGTGCCACCAGCAGAGATCTGGCCGGTGAAAAACTGTTTTTT.

V and J are TRBV6-5 and TRBJ2-5; D is possibly TRBD1 or TRBD2 (5 bases each). V was clipped by 2 bases and J by 4 bases, with 5 bases between them. CDR3 length equals 12 residues. Germline V gives CDR1 MNHEY, CDR2 SVGAGI. The CDR3 DNA sequence: TGTGCCAGCAGTTACGGGGGAGAGACCCAGTACTTC. Protein: CASSYGGETQYF.

The chain recombines TRBV30 with TRBJ2-7; 8 nucleotides agree with TRBD1. The ends lost 1 base at V and 5 bases at J; junction bases unmatched: 7. CDR1 GTSNPN and CDR2 SVGIG come from the germline V gene (reference sequence). The length of the CDR3 is 14 residues. The CDR3 nucleotides read TGTGCCTGGAGTGGGAGACAGGGGTTCCACGAGCAGTACTTC. Translation gives CAWSGRQGFHEQYF.

This clone was counted between two and nine times. The rearrangement joins TRBV6-4 to TRBJ2-2, with D perhaps matching TRBD2 (6 bases). Germline CDR1 is MRHNA and CDR2 is SNTAGT. The V end was cut by 2 bases, the J end by 6 bases, with 10 bases between. The CDR3 length is 14 residues. CDR3 region: CASSDGGQPGELFF. The CDR3 DNA reads TGTGCCAGCAGTGACGGAGGGCAGCCCGGGGAGCTGTTTTTT.

The chain joins TRBV2 to TRBJ2-2; 7 nucleotides line up with TRBD1. The V segment lost 6 bases and the J segment 8 bases; nucleotides outside the gene matches: 9. CDR1 is SNHLY and CDR2 is FYNNEI in the germline V gene. This CDR3 comprises 14 residues. CDR3: CASRRDSSGGELFF. The CDR3 DNA is TGTGCCAGCAGACGGGACAGTTCTGGGGGGGAGCTGTTTTTT.

This chain uses TRBV18 with TRBJ2-7; D remains unclear. Deletions cut 2 bases from V and 5 bases from J, with 13 bases between. CDR3 size: 14 residues. Germline CDR1 KGHSH, CDR2 LQKENI. The CDR3 nucleotides are TGTGCCAGCTCACCAATCCAGGCGTGGGACGAGCAGTACTTC. Its translation is CASSPIQAWDEQYF.

The V call is TRBV29-1, the J call TRBJ1-2; D not certain. Germline V CDR1 and CDR2: SQVTM, ANQGSEA. CDR3 length equals 12 residues. Trimming left V 2 bases short and J 6 bases short, with 10 bases between. The CDR3 DNA reads as TGCAGCGTTGAATTGGGGTTTGATGGCTACACCTTC. Translation gives CSVELGFDGYTF.

This clone has a handful of counts. The chain links TRBV4-1 to TRBJ1-1; 9 bases map to TRBD1. Per germline, CDR1 MGHRA and CDR2 YSYEKL. V dropped 4 bases and J dropped 1; count of bases not matched to a gene: 1. CDR3 length: 14 residues. In nucleotides, the CDR3 is TGCGCCAGCAGCCTGGGACAGGGGAACACTGAAGCTTTCTTT. This translates into CASSLGQGNTEAFF.